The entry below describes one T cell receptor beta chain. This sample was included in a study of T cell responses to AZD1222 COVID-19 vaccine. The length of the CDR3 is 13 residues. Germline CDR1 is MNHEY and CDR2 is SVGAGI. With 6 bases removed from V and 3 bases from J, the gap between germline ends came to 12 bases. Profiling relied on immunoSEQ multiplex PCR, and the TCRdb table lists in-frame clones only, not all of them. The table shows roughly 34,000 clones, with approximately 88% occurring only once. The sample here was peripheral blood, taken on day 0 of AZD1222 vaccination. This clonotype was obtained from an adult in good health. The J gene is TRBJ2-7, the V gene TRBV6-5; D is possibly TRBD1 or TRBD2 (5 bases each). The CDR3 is CASRGEPRYEQYF. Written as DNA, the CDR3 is TGTGCCAGCAGGGGGGAACCGCGCTACGAGCAGTACTTC.